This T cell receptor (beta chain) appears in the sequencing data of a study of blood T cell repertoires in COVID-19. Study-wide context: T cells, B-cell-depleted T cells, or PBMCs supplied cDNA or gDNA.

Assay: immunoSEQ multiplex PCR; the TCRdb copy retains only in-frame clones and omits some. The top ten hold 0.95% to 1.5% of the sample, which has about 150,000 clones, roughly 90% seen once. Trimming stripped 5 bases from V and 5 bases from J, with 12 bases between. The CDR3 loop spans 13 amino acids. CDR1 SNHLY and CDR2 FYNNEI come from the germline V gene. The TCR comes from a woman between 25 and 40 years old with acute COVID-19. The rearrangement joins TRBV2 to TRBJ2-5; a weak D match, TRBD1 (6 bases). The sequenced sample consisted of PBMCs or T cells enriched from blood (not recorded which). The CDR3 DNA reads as TGTGCCAGCAGTTTACAGGGTGAGGAGACCCAGTACTTC. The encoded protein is CASSLQGEETQYF.